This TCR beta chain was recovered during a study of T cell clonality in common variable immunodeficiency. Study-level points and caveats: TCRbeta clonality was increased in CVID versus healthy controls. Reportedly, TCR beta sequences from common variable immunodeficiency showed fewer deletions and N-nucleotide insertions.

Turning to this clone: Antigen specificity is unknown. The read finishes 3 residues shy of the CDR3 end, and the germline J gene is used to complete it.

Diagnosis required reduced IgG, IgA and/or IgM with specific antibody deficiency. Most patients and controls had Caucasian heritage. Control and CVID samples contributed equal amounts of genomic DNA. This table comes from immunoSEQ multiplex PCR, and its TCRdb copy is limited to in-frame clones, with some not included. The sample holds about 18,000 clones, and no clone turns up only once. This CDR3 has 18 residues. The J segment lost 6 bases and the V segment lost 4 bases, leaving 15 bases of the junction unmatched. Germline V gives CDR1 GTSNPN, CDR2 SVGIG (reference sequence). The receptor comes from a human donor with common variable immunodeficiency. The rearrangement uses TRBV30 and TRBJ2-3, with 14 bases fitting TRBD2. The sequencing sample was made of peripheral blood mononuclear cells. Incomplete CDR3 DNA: TGTGCCTGGAATCAACTTCCCCGACTAGCGGGAGGGCACGATACG. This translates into CAWNQLPRLAGGHDT. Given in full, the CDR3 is CAWNQLPRLAGGHDTQYF.